This is a list of T cell receptor beta chains from one sample in a study of identical twins. One entry per CDR3 protein, called by TCRdb with MiXCR from the 5' RACE reads. The sample consists of approximately 890,000 distinct CDR3 sequences, around an eighth of them appearing once. The same data also contributed to another study, on yellow fever vaccine responses in identical twins.

Specimen: PBMCs. All receptors derive from a woman younger than 35 in good health. Both conserved end residues are part of each CDR3. The order of the fields is clone size, V gene, J gene, D gene, CDR3 protein, CDR3 DNA. A D gene is named only where the DNA matches it firmly. Expanded clones get a size class; other rows say once, few or many, or leave the size out.

abundance: -
v_gene: TRBV3-1
j_gene: TRBJ2-3
d_gene: TRBD1
CDR3aa: CASSPGTGLQEGNFGLTDTQYF
CDR3nt: TGTGCCAGCAGCCCCGGGACAGGACTACAGGAGGGAAATTTCGGTCTAACAGATACGCAGTATTTT

abundance: many
v_gene: TRBV28
j_gene: TRBJ2-1
d_gene: TRBD2
CDR3aa: CASSLLAGAYNEQFF
CDR3nt: TGTGCCAGCAGTCTTCTAGCGGGTGCCTACAATGAGCAGTTCTTC

abundance: few
v_gene: TRBV7-9
j_gene: TRBJ2-7
d_gene: -
CDR3aa: CASSLMRDYEQYF
CDR3nt: TGTGCCAGCAGCTTAATGAGGGACTACGAGCAGTACTTC

abundance: few
v_gene: TRBV12-5
j_gene: TRBJ2-7
d_gene: TRBD2
CDR3aa: CASGLVGPTSGRASKYEQYF
CDR3nt: TGTGCTAGTGGTTTGGTAGGCCCGACTAGCGGGAGGGCTTCGAAGTACGAGCAGTACTTC

abundance: -
v_gene: TRBV6-2/TRBV6-3
j_gene: TRBJ1-1
d_gene: TRBD1
CDR3aa: CASSTRTGKFDSTEAFF
CDR3nt: TGTGCCAGCAGTACACGGACAGGGAAGTTCGATAGCACTGAAGCTTTCTTT

abundance: few
v_gene: TRBV5-1
j_gene: TRBJ2-7
d_gene: -
CDR3aa: CASSLDQTYEQYF
CDR3nt: TGCGCCAGCAGCTTGGACCAGACCTACGAGCAGTACTTC

abundance: few
v_gene: TRBV2
j_gene: TRBJ2-5
d_gene: -
CDR3aa: CASSGDTTSHTQYF
CDR3nt: TGTGCCAGCAGTGGTGACACCACATCTCATACCCAGTACTTC

abundance: -
v_gene: TRBV3-1
j_gene: TRBJ1-1
d_gene: -
CDR3aa: CASSQRGKTGEAFF
CDR3nt: TGTGCCAGCAGCCAAAGAGGGAAGACAGGTGAAGCTTTCTTT

abundance: -
v_gene: TRBV11-2
j_gene: TRBJ2-5
d_gene: -
CDR3aa: CASSQRGTGVETQYF
CDR3nt: TGTGCCAGCAGCCAGCGAGGGACGGGAGTGGAGACCCAGTACTTC

abundance: few
v_gene: TRBV7-8
j_gene: TRBJ2-5
d_gene: TRBD2
CDR3aa: CASSSRRSGGYYQETQYF
CDR3nt: TGTGCCAGCAGCTCCCGTCGCAGCGGGGGGTATTACCAAGAGACCCAGTACTTC

abundance: -
v_gene: TRBV5-1
j_gene: TRBJ2-1
d_gene: -
CDR3aa: CASSLGRGVSYNEQFF
CDR3nt: TGCGCCAGCAGCTTGGGGCGAGGGGTCTCCTACAATGAGCAGTTCTTC

abundance: many
v_gene: TRBV25-1
j_gene: TRBJ2-2
d_gene: -
CDR3aa: CASRYTGELFF
CDR3nt: TGTGCCAGCAGGTACACCGGGGAGCTGTTTTTT

abundance: many
v_gene: TRBV3-1
j_gene: TRBJ2-1
d_gene: TRBD1
CDR3aa: CASSLERGLNEQFF
CDR3nt: TGTGCCAGCAGTCTCGAGAGGGGGCTCAATGAGCAGTTCTTC

abundance: few
v_gene: TRBV12-3/TRBV12-4
j_gene: TRBJ1-2
d_gene: -
CDR3aa: CASSPGGGRLATF
CDR3nt: TGTGCCAGCAGCCCTGGAGGGGGGCGTCTCGCAACCTTC

abundance: -
v_gene: TRBV7-8
j_gene: TRBJ1-2
d_gene: TRBD1
CDR3aa: CASSTDRAHGYTF
CDR3nt: TGTGCCAGCAGCACCGACAGGGCCCATGGCTACACCTTC

abundance: few
v_gene: TRBV9
j_gene: TRBJ2-2
d_gene: -
CDR3aa: CASSEDLPRTGELFF
CDR3nt: TGTGCCAGCAGCGAGGACTTGCCGCGAACCGGGGAGCTGTTTTTT

abundance: -
v_gene: TRBV6-1
j_gene: TRBJ2-1
d_gene: -
CDR3aa: CASSEAPPDEQFF
CDR3nt: TGTGCCAGCAGTGAAGCCCCGCCCGATGAGCAGTTCTTC

abundance: few
v_gene: TRBV20-1
j_gene: TRBJ2-5
d_gene: -
CDR3aa: CSARAPTGQETQYF
CDR3nt: TGCAGTGCTAGAGCCCCGACAGGCCAAGAGACCCAGTACTTC

abundance: -
v_gene: TRBV4-2
j_gene: TRBJ2-3
d_gene: TRBD2
CDR3aa: CASSQDGIAGSEDTQYF
CDR3nt: TGTGCCAGCAGCCAAGATGGGATAGCGGGGTCGGAAGATACGCAGTATTTT

abundance: many
v_gene: TRBV12-3/TRBV12-4
j_gene: TRBJ1-2
d_gene: -
CDR3aa: CASSPDESYGYTF
CDR3nt: TGTGCCAGCAGTCCAGACGAATCGTATGGCTACACCTTC

abundance: few
v_gene: TRBV11-2
j_gene: TRBJ2-3
d_gene: -
CDR3aa: CASSPDGLGGDTQYF
CDR3nt: TGTGCCAGCAGCCCCGACGGCTTGGGGGGAGATACGCAGTATTTT

abundance: -
v_gene: TRBV10-3
j_gene: TRBJ2-1
d_gene: TRBD1
CDR3aa: CVISPGTDRNEQFF
CDR3nt: TGTGTCATCAGTCCCGGGACAGATCGAAATGAGCAGTTCTTC

abundance: few
v_gene: TRBV18
j_gene: TRBJ1-1
d_gene: -
CDR3aa: CASSPDGQTITEAFF
CDR3nt: TGTGCCAGCTCACCAGATGGACAGACCATCACTGAAGCTTTCTTT

abundance: few
v_gene: TRBV2
j_gene: TRBJ2-7
d_gene: -
CDR3aa: CASSEWYEQYF
CDR3nt: TGTGCCAGCAGTGAATGGTACGAGCAGTACTTC

abundance: few
v_gene: TRBV6-5
j_gene: TRBJ2-1
d_gene: TRBD1
CDR3aa: CASSYSGQGWDEQFF
CDR3nt: TGTGCCAGCAGTTACTCGGGACAGGGGTGGGATGAGCAGTTCTTC

abundance: many
v_gene: TRBV7-3
j_gene: TRBJ2-3
d_gene: -
CDR3aa: CASSLIPAGDTQYF
CDR3nt: TGTGCCAGCAGCTTAATACCAGCAGGAGATACGCAGTATTTT

abundance: -
v_gene: TRBV10-3
j_gene: TRBJ2-1
d_gene: -
CDR3aa: CAIKNSGTSYNEQFF
CDR3nt: TGTGCCATCAAAAATAGCGGTACCTCCTACAATGAGCAGTTCTTC

abundance: -
v_gene: TRBV4-1
j_gene: TRBJ2-2
d_gene: -
CDR3aa: CASSPSRAGTGELFF
CDR3nt: TGCGCCAGCAGCCCATCGAGGGCGGGGACCGGGGAGCTGTTTTTT

abundance: -
v_gene: TRBV7-2
j_gene: TRBJ2-1
d_gene: -
CDR3aa: CASREPPYNEQFF
CDR3nt: TGTGCCAGCAGGGAGCCTCCCTACAATGAGCAGTTCTTC

abundance: few
v_gene: TRBV11-2
j_gene: TRBJ1-6
d_gene: -
CDR3aa: CASKLGSYNSPLHF
CDR3nt: TGTGCCAGCAAACTGGGGTCCTATAATTCACCCCTCCACTTT

abundance: few
v_gene: TRBV6-1
j_gene: TRBJ2-1
d_gene: TRBD1
CDR3aa: CASSDLWDRVNNEQFF
CDR3nt: TGTGCCAGCAGTGACCTCTGGGACAGGGTCAACAATGAGCAGTTCTTC

abundance: -
v_gene: TRBV6-5
j_gene: TRBJ1-2
d_gene: -
CDR3aa: CASSYRGRNYGYTF
CDR3nt: TGTGCCAGCAGTTATAGGGGGAGGAACTATGGCTACACCTTC

abundance: -
v_gene: TRBV25-1
j_gene: TRBJ1-1
d_gene: -
CDR3aa: CASSRSNLGTEAFF
CDR3nt: TGTGCCAGCAGTAGATCAAACCTGGGCACTGAAGCTTTCTTT

abundance: -
v_gene: TRBV27
j_gene: TRBJ2-1
d_gene: -
CDR3aa: CASSLSRQNEQFF
CDR3nt: TGTGCCAGCAGTTTATCGCGACAGAATGAGCAGTTCTTC

abundance: many
v_gene: TRBV11-2
j_gene: TRBJ2-3
d_gene: TRBD2
CDR3aa: CASSSGLAGRTDTQYF
CDR3nt: TGTGCCAGCAGCTCTGGACTAGCGGGAAGGACAGATACGCAGTATTTT

abundance: -
v_gene: TRBV4-1
j_gene: TRBJ2-5
d_gene: TRBD2
CDR3aa: CASSGLAGTKETQYF
CDR3nt: TGCGCCAGCAGCGGACTAGCGGGAACTAAGGAGACCCAGTACTTC

abundance: -
v_gene: TRBV5-1
j_gene: TRBJ1-1
d_gene: TRBD1
CDR3aa: CASSLNGQGLWSSEAFF
CDR3nt: TGCGCCAGCAGCTTGAACGGACAGGGTCTTTGGAGCTCTGAAGCTTTCTTT

abundance: few
v_gene: TRBV7-9
j_gene: TRBJ1-1
d_gene: TRBD1
CDR3aa: CASSARRQGANTEAFF
CDR3nt: TGTGCCAGCAGCGCCAGACGACAGGGGGCGAACACTGAAGCTTTCTTT

abundance: few
v_gene: TRBV12-3/TRBV12-4
j_gene: TRBJ2-2
d_gene: -
CDR3aa: CASSPRQLSGELFF
CDR3nt: TGTGCCAGCAGCCCTAGACAATTATCCGGGGAGCTGTTTTTT

abundance: many
v_gene: TRBV7-8
j_gene: TRBJ1-4
d_gene: -
CDR3aa: CASSLLRNNEKLFF
CDR3nt: TGTGCCAGCAGCTTATTACGGAATAATGAAAAACTGTTTTTT

abundance: many
v_gene: TRBV29-1
j_gene: TRBJ1-1
d_gene: -
CDR3aa: CSVVAPGTEAFF
CDR3nt: TGCAGCGTTGTGGCGCCTGGCACTGAAGCTTTCTTT

abundance: -
v_gene: TRBV7-8
j_gene: TRBJ2-1
d_gene: -
CDR3aa: CASSYRQSILYNEQFF
CDR3nt: TGTGCCAGCAGCTATCGACAGAGTATACTCTACAATGAGCAGTTCTTC

abundance: -
v_gene: TRBV20-1
j_gene: TRBJ1-2
d_gene: -
CDR3aa: CSASPGIYGYTF
CDR3nt: TGCAGTGCTAGTCCAGGGATTTATGGCTACACCTTC

abundance: -
v_gene: TRBV7-9
j_gene: TRBJ2-2
d_gene: -
CDR3aa: CASSSQVHAGELFF
CDR3nt: TGTGCCAGCAGCTCTCAAGTTCATGCCGGGGAGCTGTTTTTT

abundance: few
v_gene: TRBV5-1
j_gene: TRBJ1-4
d_gene: TRBD1
CDR3aa: CASRGQDDEKLFF
CDR3nt: TGCGCCAGCAGGGGACAGGACGATGAAAAACTGTTTTTT

abundance: -
v_gene: TRBV10-3
j_gene: TRBJ2-1
d_gene: -
CDR3aa: CAITPGTPYNEQFF
CDR3nt: TGTGCCATCACCCCCGGGACGCCCTACAATGAGCAGTTCTTC

abundance: many
v_gene: TRBV5-1
j_gene: TRBJ2-7
d_gene: TRBD1
CDR3aa: CASSPGQGIHEQYF
CDR3nt: TGCGCCAGCAGCCCGGGACAGGGAATCCACGAGCAGTACTTC

abundance: -
v_gene: TRBV12-3/TRBV12-4
j_gene: TRBJ2-1
d_gene: -
CDR3aa: CASLPRDLDRAAHRNEQFF
CDR3nt: TGTGCCAGCTTACCCCGGGACTTAGATCGAGCGGCCCACCGAAATGAGCAGTTCTTC

abundance: -
v_gene: TRBV12-3/TRBV12-4
j_gene: TRBJ2-4
d_gene: TRBD2
CDR3aa: CASKAGGSGQNIQYF
CDR3nt: TGTGCCAGCAAGGCCGGCGGGAGCGGCCAAAACATTCAGTACTTC

abundance: -
v_gene: TRBV10-2
j_gene: TRBJ2-1
d_gene: TRBD2
CDR3aa: CASSDPRGAYNEQFF
CDR3nt: TGCGCCAGCAGTGACCCCCGGGGGGCCTACAATGAGCAGTTCTTC

abundance: few
v_gene: TRBV28
j_gene: TRBJ2-1
d_gene: -
CDR3aa: CASEGGAWDEQFF
CDR3nt: TGTGCCTCAGAGGGGGGGGCTTGGGATGAGCAGTTCTTC

abundance: few
v_gene: TRBV6-1
j_gene: TRBJ2-7
d_gene: -
CDR3aa: CASRNYEQYF
CDR3nt: TGTGCCAGCAGAAACTACGAGCAGTACTTC

abundance: few
v_gene: TRBV24-1
j_gene: TRBJ2-1
d_gene: -
CDR3aa: CATSDSLASEQFF
CDR3nt: TGTGCCACCAGTGACTCACTAGCAAGCGAGCAGTTCTTC

abundance: few
v_gene: TRBV19
j_gene: TRBJ1-5
d_gene: -
CDR3aa: CASSGRGGQPQHF
CDR3nt: TGTGCCAGTAGTGGAAGGGGAGGTCAGCCCCAGCATTTT